This T cell receptor beta chain emerged from a study of blood T cell repertoires in COVID-19. Across the whole study: Italy, Spain and the United States were the sources of the convalescent and acute COVID-19 samples. From T cells, B-cell-depleted T cells, or PBMCs came the material, which was cDNA or gDNA.

This clone appeared a single time. The CDR3 has 15 residues. Germline-derived CDR1 and CDR2 are KGHSH and LQKENI. V lost 3 bases and J lost 6; bases outside the gene matches: 10. Authors' methods: Reference gene primer amplification gave nucleated cell count estimates. The table came from immunoSEQ multiplex PCR; TCRdb's copy has only in-frame clones and leaves some out. The V and J calls and the clone size are those of that table, but D and trimming were determined from the DNA. The sample lists about 270,000 clones, under 90% seen once, with 8.5% to 9.5% in the top ten. The clonotype originates from a woman aged 45 to 65 who had recovered from COVID-19. The sample comprised peripheral blood. The rearrangement uses TRBV18 and TRBJ2-7; 8 bases align to TRBD1. The CDR3 sequence is CASSPGWTGLSEQYF. CDR3 nucleotides: TGTGCCAGCTCACCGGGATGGACAGGGCTCTCCGAGCAGTACTTC.